This T cell receptor (beta chain) was identified in a study of cytomegalovirus exposure and HLA in healthy donors. Findings of the study overall: A later analysis, which compared TCR beta chains of equal frequency, found the HLA-associated ones more clonally expanded. Reportedly, fewer N-insertions than the approximately 680-donor mean appeared in an Asian-associated ancestry cluster in a later analysis.

The CDR3 extends over 15 amino acids. After removal of 5 bases from V and 3 bases from J, the junction contained 4 bases not matched to a gene. Germline V gene data show CDR1 as SGHAT and CDR2 as FQNNGV. With 60 Vbeta and 13 Jbeta primers, the PCR was carried out. The assay was immunoSEQ multiplex PCR, and TCRdb's table has in-frame clones only and misses some. The profile covers 90,000 to 150,000 clones, with more than 80% appearing a single time and about 1.8% taken by the ten largest. In the case of this clone: Its antigen is still unknown.

Sequencing was performed on PBMCs. The clonotype comes from a man between 40 and 49 years old in good health and CMV-seronegative. V and J are TRBV11-2 and TRBJ1-6, with TRBD1 identical over 7 bases. This CDR3 reads CASSISGGYNSPLHF. DNA of the CDR3: TGTGCCAGCAGCATATCAGGGGGCTATAATTCACCCCTCCACTTT.